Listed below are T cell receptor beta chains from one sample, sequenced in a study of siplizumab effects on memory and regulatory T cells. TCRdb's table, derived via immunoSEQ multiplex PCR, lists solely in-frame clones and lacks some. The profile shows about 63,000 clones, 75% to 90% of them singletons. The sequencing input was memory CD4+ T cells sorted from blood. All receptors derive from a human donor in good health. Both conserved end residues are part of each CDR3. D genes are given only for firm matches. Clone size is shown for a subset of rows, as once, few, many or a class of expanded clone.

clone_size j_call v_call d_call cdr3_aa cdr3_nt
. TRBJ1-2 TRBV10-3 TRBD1 CAISDSTGFGYTF TGTGCCATCAGTGACTCGACAGGGTTTGGCTACACCTTC
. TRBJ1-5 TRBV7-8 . CASSLNHLSNQPQHF TGTGCCAGCAGCTTAAACCACCTTAGCAATCAGCCCCAGCATTTT
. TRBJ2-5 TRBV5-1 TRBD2 CASSLGAGARQETQYF TGCGCCAGCAGCTTGGGAGCGGGGGCTCGACAAGAGACCCAGTACTTC
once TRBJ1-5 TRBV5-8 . CASSVPQGWDQPQHF TGTGCCAGCAGCGTACCCCAGGGTTGGGATCAGCCCCAGCATTTT
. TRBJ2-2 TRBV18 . CASSPGNTGELFF TGTGCCAGCTCACCCGGAAACACCGGGGAGCTGTTTTTT
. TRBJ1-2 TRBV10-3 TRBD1 CAINLQGNHGYTF TGTGCCATCAATCTACAGGGGAACCATGGCTACACCTTC
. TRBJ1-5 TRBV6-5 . CASSKTQGSNQPQHF TGTGCCAGCAGTAAAACACAGGGAAGCAATCAGCCCCAGCATTTT
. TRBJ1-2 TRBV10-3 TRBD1 CAISRDSNYGYTF TGTGCCATCAGCAGGGACAGCAACTATGGCTACACCTTC
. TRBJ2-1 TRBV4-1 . CASSLTKEYEQFF TGCGCCAGCAGCCTCACCAAGGAATATGAGCAGTTCTTC
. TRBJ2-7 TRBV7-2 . CASSKAAYEQYF TGTGCCAGCAGCAAAGCCGCCTACGAGCAGTACTTC
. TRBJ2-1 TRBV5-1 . CASSGSTNEQFF TGCGCCAGCAGCGGCTCGACCAATGAGCAGTTCTTC
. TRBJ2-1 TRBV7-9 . CASSLAGSGLYNEQFF TGTGCCAGCAGCTTAGCGGGCAGCGGACTTTACAATGAGCAGTTCTTC
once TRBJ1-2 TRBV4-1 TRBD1 CASSHDRAELYGYTF TGCGCCAGCAGCCACGACAGGGCCGAACTCTATGGCTACACCTTC
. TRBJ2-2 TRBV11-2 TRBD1 CASSLVGDRVGTGELFF TGTGCCAGCAGCTTAGTAGGGGACAGGGTAGGAACCGGGGAGCTGTTTTTT
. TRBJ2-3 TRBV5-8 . CASSHLGGGNRDTQYF TGTGCCAGCAGCCATCTGGGAGGGGGAAATAGGGATACGCAGTATTTT
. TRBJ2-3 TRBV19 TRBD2 CASSRAGPQTSTDTQYF TGTGCCAGTAGTAGAGCGGGACCTCAGACTAGCACAGATACGCAGTATTTT
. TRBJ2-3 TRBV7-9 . CASSLRSPTDTQYF TGTGCCAGCAGCTTAAGGAGCCCCACAGATACGCAGTATTTT
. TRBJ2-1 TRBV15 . CATSRDLGPNEQFF TGTGCCACCAGCAGAGATTTGGGTCCCAATGAGCAGTTCTTC
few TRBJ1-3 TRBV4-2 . CASSQDGGGSVRNTIYF TGTGCCAGCAGCCAAGATGGGGGGGGAAGTGTTAGAAACACCATATATTTT
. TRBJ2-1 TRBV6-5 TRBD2 CASRPPSGGRNEQFF TGTGCCAGCAGACCCCCTAGCGGGGGGCGCAATGAGCAGTTCTTC
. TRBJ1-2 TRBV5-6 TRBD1 CASRRTGNNGYTF TGTGCCAGCAGACGGACAGGGAATAATGGCTACACCTTC
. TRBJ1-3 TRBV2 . CASRIQIGNTIYF TGTGCCAGCAGGATTCAAATTGGAAACACCATATATTTT
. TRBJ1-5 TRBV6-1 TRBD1 CASEFGDRGSKPQHF TGTGCCAGCGAATTTGGGGACAGGGGATCGAAGCCCCAGCATTTT
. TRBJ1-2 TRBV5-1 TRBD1 CASSQTGGGGYTF TGCGCCAGCAGCCAGACAGGGGGCGGCGGCTACACCTTC
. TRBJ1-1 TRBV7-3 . CASSLEVNTEAFF TGTGCCAGCAGCCTCGAGGTGAACACTGAAGCTTTCTTT
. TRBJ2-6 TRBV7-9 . CASSRGVDGLANVLTF TGTGCCAGCAGCAGGGGGGTCGACGGACTAGCCAACGTCCTGACTTTC